This passage covers 30 T cell receptor beta chains from one sample sequenced in a study of persistence of HIV-infected CD4 T cells. The libraries were made with immunoSEQ version 4 in survey mode. Repertoires were generated with immunoSEQ multiplex PCR, while TCRdb's copy carries only in-frame clones and drops some. The table includes approximately 39,000 clones, around 83% detected once. Cells were stimulated with overlapping HIV-1 Gag 15-mer peptides. CD40L/CD69 double-negative CD45RO-high memory CD4+ T cells were collected. The antigens for these receptors are not known. The source was cultured CD4+ T cells from PBMCs, collected from a patient who received antiretroviral therapy. These receptors were taken from an adult with HIV. The donor label of this sample is uncertain.

This CDR3 reads CATSDFSAGGFDEQFF. For the CDR3, the DNA is TGTGCCACCAGTGATTTTTCGGCAGGGGGCTTCGATGAGCAGTTCTTC. The genes are TRBV24-1 and TRBJ2-1, with 8 nucleotides matching TRBD1. Germline-derived CDR1 and CDR2 are KGHDR and SFDVKD. The CDR3 has 16 residues. V lost 1 base and J lost 8; bases outside the gene matches: 9.

This clone has only one observation. CDR3 amino acids: CASRKGVNSNQPQHF. The CDR3 DNA reads TGTGCCAGCAGGAAGGGCGTTAATAGCAATCAGCCCCAGCATTTT. The rearrangement joins TRBV6-5 to TRBJ1-5; no definite D call. The germline CDR1 and CDR2 sequences are MNHEY and SVGAGI. The CDR3 loop spans 15 amino acids. V was clipped by 6 bases and J by 0 bases, with 12 bases between them.

The V gene is TRBV6-5, the J gene TRBJ1-5; the D is unclear. The CDR3 spans 15 residues. Germline V gene lookup returns CDR1 MNHEY and CDR2 SVGAGI. V lost 6 bases and J lost 0, with 12 bases in between. The CDR3 reads CASSSLGDSNQPQHF. The CDR3 bases are TGTGCCAGCAGCAGCCTCGGTGATAGCAATCAGCCCCAGCATTTT.

This clone appeared a few times. The chain carries TRBV6-6 and TRBJ2-2; D unresolved. Germline V gene lookup returns CDR1 MNHNY and CDR2 SVGAGI (reference sequence). The CDR3 sequence is 13 residues long. Trimming took off 6 bases at V and 6 bases at J, with 11 bases between the two ends. The CDR3 loop is CASRSTGSGELFF. CDR3 nucleotide sequence: TGTGCCAGCAGGTCGACCGGGTCCGGGGAGCTGTTTTTT.

This clone was seen a handful of times. The V call is TRBV21-1, the J call TRBJ2-7. TRBV21-1 is reported as a pseudogene. This CDR3 has 8 amino acids. CDR3 nucleotide sequence: TGTGCCAAATACGAGCAGTACGTC. As protein: CAKYEQYV.

The chain combines TRBV4-1 with TRBJ1-4; tentatively, D is TRBD1 (5 bases). V gave up 3 bases and J gave up 6 bases, with 11 bases separating them. The germline V gene encodes CDR1 MGHRA and CDR2 YSYEKL. The CDR3 loop spans 14 amino acids. The CDR3 region has the DNA TGCGCCAGCAGCCATGGGACGAGGGATGAAAAACTGTTTTTT. This sequence encodes CASSHGTRDEKLFF.

V and J are TRBV3-1 (or the pseudogene TRBV3-2) and TRBJ1-1, with D uncertain. The CDR3 runs to 15 residues. The V end lost 1 base, the J end lost 0 bases, and 9 bases lay between the germline ends. Per germline, CDR1 LGHDT and CDR2 YNNKEL (reference sequence). CDR3 in DNA: TGTGCCAGCAGCCAAGGTCTCAACTTGAACACTGAAGCTTTCTTT. Translating gives CASSQGLNLNTEAFF.

The rearrangement links TRBV5-1 to TRBJ2-5; D call uncertain. Per germline, CDR1 SGHRS and CDR2 YFSETQ. V lost 4 bases to trimming and J lost 5 bases, with 15 bases between them. CDR3 length equals 14 residues. CDR3 loop: CASSPGVGPETQYF. The CDR3 DNA follows: TGCGCCAGCAGCCCTGGGGTAGGCCCGGAGACCCAGTACTTC.

This clone was seen once. The J gene is TRBJ1-2, the V gene TRBV19; D perhaps matches TRBD1 (5 bases). Trimming removed 7 bases from V and 2 bases from J, with 14 bases in between. The CDR3 runs to 14 residues. CDR1 LNHDA and CDR2 SQIVND come from the germline V gene (reference sequence). The DNA of the CDR3 is TGTGCCAGTACCCCGGGACGCAACAACTATGGCTACACCTTC. It codes for CASTPGRNNYGYTF. Looking up the rest from reference TRBV19 and TRBJ1-2 gives the full variable domain: DGGITQSPKYLFRKEGQNVTLSCEQNLNHDAMYWYRQDPGQGLRLIYYSQIVNDFQKGDIAEGYSVSREKKESFPLTVTSAQKNPTAFYLCASTPGRNNYGYTFGSGTRLTVV.

This sequence joins TRBV27 and TRBJ1-2; D is unresolved. This CDR3 region has 13 residues. Germline V CDR1 and CDR2: MNHEY, SMNVEV (reference sequence). Trimming left V 6 bases short and J 0 bases short, with 8 bases between. Here the CDR3 reads CASRDRTNYGYTF. In DNA form, the CDR3 reads TGTGCCAGCAGGGACCGTACTAACTATGGCTACACCTTC.

V is TRBV5-1 and J is TRBJ2-2; 9 nucleotides line up with TRBD1. This CDR3 comprises 14 residues. CDR1 and CDR2 (germline): SGHRS, YFSETQ. Trimming removed 9 bases from V and 5 bases from J; junction bases left unmatched: 8. The CDR3 reads CATYRGQGTGELFF. The CDR3 DNA reads as TGCGCCACTTATAGAGGACAGGGGACCGGGGAGCTGTTTTTT.

The V call is TRBV12-5, the J call TRBJ1-5; D is unresolved. The germline CDR1 and CDR2 sequences are LGHNT and FRNRAP. The V end was cut by 0 bases, the J end by 0 bases, with 9 bases between. The CDR3 is made up of 16 amino acids. In DNA form, the CDR3 reads TGTGCTAGTGGTTTGGTACCCATCTCTAGCAATCAGCCCCAGCATTTT. Its protein is CASGLVPISSNQPQHF.

The rearrangement joins TRBV7-9 to TRBJ1-1, with D possibly TRBD1 on 5 matching bases. The CDR3 has 14 amino acids. V lost 5 bases and J lost 4, with 14 bases in between. Germline V gene sequence: CDR1 SEHNR, CDR2 FQNEAQ (reference sequence). The CDR3 DNA follows: TGTGCCAGCAGCCCGGATTCAGGGACCACTGAAGCTTTCTTT. Amino acid sequence: CASSPDSGTTEAFF.

The chain is built from TRBV10-3 and TRBJ1-5; no definite D call. The V gene's germline CDR1 is ENHRY and CDR2 SYGVKD. The CDR3 contains 12 residues. The ends were cut back, 8 bases at V and 2 bases at J, with 7 bases in the middle. The CDR3 bases are TGTGCCATCCGAAGTGGCAATCAGCCCCAGCATTTT. It yields the protein CAIRSGNQPQHF.

This clone has only one observation. The rearrangement joins TRBV29-1 to TRBJ2-4; D remains unclear. This CDR3 region has 13 residues. CDR1 and CDR2 from the germline V gene are SQVTM and ANQGSEA. V was clipped by 6 bases and J by 0 bases, with 9 bases between them. CDR3 sequence: CSVTVLAKNIQYF. CDR3 in DNA: TGCAGCGTGACGGTCCTAGCCAAAAACATTCAGTACTTC.

This rearrangement joins TRBV9 to TRBJ1-1; TRBD1 matches at 7 bases. With 2 bases clipped from V and 4 bases from J, the junction kept 2 bases outside the gene matches. Germline V lookup: CDR1 SGDLS, CDR2 YYNGEE. The CDR3 sequence is 13 residues long. This CDR3 is CASSVRQGTEAFF. The DNA of the CDR3 is TGTGCCAGCAGCGTGAGACAGGGCACTGAAGCTTTCTTT.

This rearrangement joins TRBV7-3 to TRBJ1-1, with D possibly matching TRBD1 (6 bases). CDR3 length: 14 amino acids. V lost 2 bases to trimming and J lost 3 bases, with 10 bases between them. Per germline, CDR1 SGHTA and CDR2 FQGTGA. CDR3 residues: CASSLSPGDTEAFF. In DNA, the CDR3 is TGTGCCAGCAGCTTATCCCCAGGGGACACTGAAGCTTTCTTT.

The chain uses TRBV6-5 and TRBJ2-3; D is uncertain. The CDR3 is 11 residues long. Trimming cost V 6 bases and J 4 bases, with 5 bases left between them. CDR1 and CDR2 (germline): MNHEY, SVGAGI. This CDR3 is CASRGSDTQYF. The DNA for the CDR3 is TGTGCCAGCAGGGGATCAGATACGCAGTATTTT.

The chain combines TRBV12-3 or TRBV12-4 with TRBJ1-2; D is unresolved. This CDR3 region has 13 residues. Trimming removed 6 bases from V and 3 bases from J, with 11 bases in between. The CDR3 spells CASSLSTDYGYTF. The DNA of the CDR3 is TGTGCCAGCAGCTTATCGACGGACTATGGCTACACCTTC.

This clone was found a few times. This sequence joins TRBV9 and TRBJ2-7, with a weak D call TRBD2 (5 bases). CDR1 SGDLS and CDR2 YYNGEE come from the germline V gene. This CDR3 contains 16 residues. The ends were cut back, 0 bases at V and 5 bases at J, with 18 bases in the middle. The CDR3 bases are TGTGCCAGCAGCGTAGACTTGGGTGACGGGGTGGACGAGCAGTACTTC. It specifies CASSVDLGDGVDEQYF.

V and J are TRBV2 and TRBJ2-1; 9 nucleotides align to TRBD2. This CDR3 is built from 16 residues. CDR1 SNHLY and CDR2 FYNNEI come from the germline V gene. Trimming cost V 4 bases and J 6 bases; bases outside gene matches: 10. The CDR3 nucleotides read TGTGCCAGCAGTGTTGAGCGGGCTAGCGGGATCAATGAGCAGTTCTTC. Translation gives CASSVERASGINEQFF.

This clone was seen a handful of times. The J gene is TRBJ1-1, the V gene TRBV14; no clear D. Germline CDR1 SGHDN, CDR2 FVKESK. Trimming cost V 5 bases and J 0 bases, with 16 bases left between them. The CDR3 contains 16 residues. The CDR3 spells CASSSTPGFMNTEAFF. The CDR3 DNA sequence: TGTGCCAGCAGCTCCACACCCGGGTTTATGAACACTGAAGCTTTCTTT. The entire variable domain, with the rest obtained from reference TRBV14 and TRBJ1-1, is as follows: EAGVTQFPSHSVIEKGQTVTLRCDPISGHDNLYWYRRVMGKEIKFLLHFVKESKQDESGMPNNRFLAERTGGTYSTLKVQPAELEDSGVYFCASSSTPGFMNTEAFFGQGTRLTVV.

This chain uses TRBV6-6 with TRBJ1-1, with 7 bases that match TRBD1. Germline V CDR1 and CDR2: MNHNY, SVGAGI (reference sequence). The V segment lost 5 bases and the J segment 3 bases; nucleotides outside the gene matches: 6. This CDR3 spans 14 amino acids. Here the CDR3 DNA reads TGTGCCAGCAGTAAATCCGGGACAGACACTGAAGCTTTCTTT. This encodes CASSKSGTDTEAFF.

The chain uses TRBV5-1 and TRBJ1-4, with D hard to call. V was trimmed by 0 bases and J by 8 bases, leaving 11 bases between them. Germline assignment: CDR1 SGHRS and CDR2 YFSETQ. This CDR3 contains 14 residues. The CDR3 loop is CASSLDPAGEKLFF. The DNA for the CDR3 is TGCGCCAGCAGCTTGGACCCGGCGGGAGAAAAACTGTTTTTT.

This chain uses TRBV6-1 with TRBJ1-4; 7 bases align to TRBD1. The germline CDR1 and CDR2 sequences are MNHNS and SASEGT. The CDR3 length is 15 residues. J lost 7 bases, V lost 3 bases, and 8 bases had no gene match. The CDR3: CASSEVQQGREKLFF. The CDR3 nucleotides read TGTGCCAGCAGTGAGGTCCAACAGGGGCGTGAAAAACTGTTTTTT.

This chain uses TRBV6-5 with TRBJ1-1; no firm D call. Between the trimmed V and J ends, which lost 7 bases and 0 bases, there was a span of 15 bases. CDR3 length: 15 amino acids. Per the germline V gene, CDR1 is MNHEY and CDR2 is SVGAGI. The CDR3 protein is CASKILPDMNTEAFF. The CDR3 DNA reads TGTGCCAGCAAAATCCTGCCCGACATGAACACTGAAGCTTTCTTT.

This chain uses TRBV2 with TRBJ1-4, with 8 bases fitting TRBD1. There are 15 residues in the CDR3. The germline CDR1 and CDR2 sequences are SNHLY and FYNNEI. V lost 5 bases to trimming and J lost 4 bases; unmatched junction nucleotides: 6. The chain's CDR3 is CASSKQGGGNEKLFF. CDR3 in DNA: TGTGCCAGCAGTAAACAGGGGGGAGGTAATGAAAAACTGTTTTTT.

This clone was found a few times. The V and J genes are TRBV25-1 and TRBJ1-4, with a weak D call TRBD1 (5 bases). CDR1 is MGHDK and CDR2 is SYGVNS in the germline V gene. The CDR3 spans 14 residues. V lost 4 bases and J 5 bases, leaving 11 bases between the germline ends. CDR3 nucleotide sequence: TGTGCCAGCAGTGTCCGGGACGGGAATGAAAAACTGTTTTTT. Translated, it gives CASSVRDGNEKLFF.

The table lists this clone with a count of one. The CDR3 spells CSVAPGQEAFF. DNA of the CDR3: TGCAGCGTTGCACCGGGACAGGAAGCTTTCTTT. V is TRBV29-1 and J is TRBJ1-1; 7 bases map to TRBD1. The trim removed 4 bases at V and 8 bases at J, leaving 4 bases unmatched. The CDR3 sequence is 11 residues long. CDR1 is SQVTM and CDR2 is ANQGSEA in the germline V gene.

The chain recombines TRBV28 with TRBJ1-5, with D perhaps TRBD1 (5 bases). CDR1 is MDHEN and CDR2 is SYDVKM in the germline V gene. With 7 bases removed from V and 2 bases from J, the gap between germline ends came to 12 bases. The CDR3 loop spans 14 amino acids. The CDR3 DNA sequence: TGTGCCAGCAAAGGGGCAGAACGCAATCAGCCCCAGCATTTT. Translation: CASKGAERNQPQHF.